In this sample, the clone carrying this T cell receptor beta chain turned up many times. Its matching antigen is unknown. The data belong to a study of cytomegalovirus exposure and HLA in healthy donors. About the research overall: The platform used for the 95 to 150 validation repertoires matched that of the roughly 720 first-cohort repertoires, a later analysis reported. General observations from the study: Among the CMV-associated chains, a few were confirmed in vitro as specific for CMV antigens. Cytomegalovirus association was assigned to around 150 TCR beta chains. Most TCR sequences showed up rarely, but some public TCRs showed up in many donors.

Libraries were prepared by immunoSEQ multiplex PCR; TCRdb keeps only in-frame clonotypes and omits some of them. This sample yields 300,000 to 400,000 clones, of which 86% are seen a single time; under 0.95% belongs to the top ten. The CDR3 has 13 residues. From germline, CDR1 is GTSNPN and CDR2 SVGIG (reference sequence). The germline V and J ends were trimmed by 0 bases and 7 bases, with 10 bases remaining between them. The sample consisted of PBMCs. The source of this sequence is a woman younger than 30 in good health and CMV-seronegative. The chain carries TRBV30 and TRBJ1-5, with D possibly TRBD1 on 5 matching bases. The CDR3 nucleotides are TGTGCCTGGAGTGTTCAGGGTCTCCAGCCCCAGCATTTT. As protein: CAWSVQGLQPQHF.